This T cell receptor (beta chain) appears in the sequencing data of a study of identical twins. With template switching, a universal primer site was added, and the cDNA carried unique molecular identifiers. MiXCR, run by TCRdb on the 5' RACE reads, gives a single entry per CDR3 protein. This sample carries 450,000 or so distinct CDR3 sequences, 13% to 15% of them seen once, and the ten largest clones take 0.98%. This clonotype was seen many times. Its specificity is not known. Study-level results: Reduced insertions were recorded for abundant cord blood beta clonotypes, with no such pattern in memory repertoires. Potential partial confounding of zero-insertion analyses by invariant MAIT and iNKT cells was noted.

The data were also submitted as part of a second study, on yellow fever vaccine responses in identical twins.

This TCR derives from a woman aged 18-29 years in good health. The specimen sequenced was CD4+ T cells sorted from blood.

For the CDR3, the DNA is TGTGCCATCAGTGACGGGGCGGGAGGAGGTACCGGGGAGCTGTTTTTT. This encodes CAISDGAGGGTGELFF. The chain recombines TRBV10-3 with TRBJ2-2, with TRBD2 identical over 8 bases. This CDR3 region has 16 residues. The V gene end was trimmed by 3 bases and the J gene end by 5 bases; junction bases not matched to a gene: 8. Germline V gene data show CDR1 as ENHRY and CDR2 as SYGVKD.